The present entry profiles one T cell receptor beta chain with its context. The data stem from a study of blood T cell repertoires in COVID-19. Study in general: From T cells, B-cell-depleted T cells, or PBMCs came the material, which was cDNA or gDNA.

The CDR3 is 14 amino acids. Trimming left V 4 bases short and J 0 bases short, with 9 bases between. Germline V gene data show CDR1 as WSHSY and CDR2 as SAAADI. As handled by the study authors: Estimated nucleated cell counts came from reference gene primer amplification. Produced via immunoSEQ multiplex PCR; TCRdb's table is partial and in-frame only. That table supplies the V and J calls and clone size; D and trimming were determined from the DNA. The data show 200,000 or so clones, roughly four fifths seen once. The rearrangement joins TRBV10-2 to TRBJ1-2; D ambiguous. Sequences were obtained from PBMCs or T cells enriched from blood (not recorded which). This TCR came from a man between 35 and 55 years old who had recovered from COVID-19. The CDR3 spells CASSVATSNYGYTF. The DNA for the CDR3 is TGCGCCAGCAGTGTAGCTACCTCTAACTATGGCTACACCTTC.